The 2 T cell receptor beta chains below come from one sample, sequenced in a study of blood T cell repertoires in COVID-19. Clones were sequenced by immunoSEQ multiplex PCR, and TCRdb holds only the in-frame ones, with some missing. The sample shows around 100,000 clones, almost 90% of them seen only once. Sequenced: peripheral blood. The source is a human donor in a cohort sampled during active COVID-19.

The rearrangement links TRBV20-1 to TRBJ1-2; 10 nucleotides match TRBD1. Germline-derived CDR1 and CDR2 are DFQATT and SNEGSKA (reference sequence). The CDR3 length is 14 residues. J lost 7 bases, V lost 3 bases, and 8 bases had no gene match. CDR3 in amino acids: CSASPGQGVFGYTF. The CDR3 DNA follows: TGCAGTGCTAGTCCCGGACAGGGGGTGTTTGGCTACACCTTC.

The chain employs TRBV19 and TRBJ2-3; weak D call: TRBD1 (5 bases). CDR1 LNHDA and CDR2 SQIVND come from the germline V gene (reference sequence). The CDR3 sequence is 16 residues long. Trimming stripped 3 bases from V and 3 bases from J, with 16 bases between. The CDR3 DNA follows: TGTGCCAGTAGTATTTCGGCAGGGCTGGGGACAGATACGCAGTATTTT. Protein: CASSISAGLGTDTQYF.